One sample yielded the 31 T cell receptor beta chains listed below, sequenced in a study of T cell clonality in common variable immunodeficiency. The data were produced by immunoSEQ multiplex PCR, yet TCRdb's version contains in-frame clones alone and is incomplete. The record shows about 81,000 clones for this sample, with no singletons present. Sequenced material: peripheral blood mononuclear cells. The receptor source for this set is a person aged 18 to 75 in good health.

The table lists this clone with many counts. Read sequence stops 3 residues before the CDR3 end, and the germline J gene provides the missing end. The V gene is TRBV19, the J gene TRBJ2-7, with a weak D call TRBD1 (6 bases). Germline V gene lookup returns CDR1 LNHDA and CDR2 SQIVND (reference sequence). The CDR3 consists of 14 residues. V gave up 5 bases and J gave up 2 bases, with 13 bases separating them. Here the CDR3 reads CASSLGQSAYEQYF. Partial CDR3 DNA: TGTGCCAGTAGTCTTGGACAGTCAGCCTACGAG.

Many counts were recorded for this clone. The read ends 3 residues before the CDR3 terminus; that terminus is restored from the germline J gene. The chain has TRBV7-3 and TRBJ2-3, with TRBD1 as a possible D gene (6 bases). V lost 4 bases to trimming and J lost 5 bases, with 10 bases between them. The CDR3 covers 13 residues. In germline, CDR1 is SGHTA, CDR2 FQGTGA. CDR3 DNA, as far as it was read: TGTGCCAGCAGCTACAGGGACCTAGATACG. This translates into CASSYRDLDT. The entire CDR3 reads CASSYRDLDTQYF.

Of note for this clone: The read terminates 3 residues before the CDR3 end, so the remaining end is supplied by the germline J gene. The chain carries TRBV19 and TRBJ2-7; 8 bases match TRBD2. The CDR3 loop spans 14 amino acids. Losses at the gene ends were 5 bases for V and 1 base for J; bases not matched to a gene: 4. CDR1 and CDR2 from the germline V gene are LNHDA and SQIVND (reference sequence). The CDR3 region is CASSAGGGSYEQYF. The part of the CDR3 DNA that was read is TGTGCCAGTAGTGCCGGGGGGGGATCCTACGAG.

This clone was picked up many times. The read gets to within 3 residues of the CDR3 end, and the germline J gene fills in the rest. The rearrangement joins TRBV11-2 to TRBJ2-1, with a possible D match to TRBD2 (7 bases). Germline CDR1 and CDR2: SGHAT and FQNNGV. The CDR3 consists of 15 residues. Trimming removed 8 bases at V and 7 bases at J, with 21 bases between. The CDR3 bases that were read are TGTGCCAGCGGATGGGGGGGCGGGAGCTTAAATGAG. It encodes CASGWGGGSLNE. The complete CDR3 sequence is CASGWGGGSLNEQFF.

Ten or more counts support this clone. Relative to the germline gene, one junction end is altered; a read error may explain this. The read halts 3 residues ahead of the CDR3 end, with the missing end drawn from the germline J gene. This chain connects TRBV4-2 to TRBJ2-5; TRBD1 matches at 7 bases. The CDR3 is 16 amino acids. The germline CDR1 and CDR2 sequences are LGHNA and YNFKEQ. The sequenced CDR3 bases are TGCGCCAGCAGCCAAGATCATGAAGGGGGCCTTCGGACC. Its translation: CASSQDHEGGLRT. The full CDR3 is CASSQDHEGGLRTQYF.

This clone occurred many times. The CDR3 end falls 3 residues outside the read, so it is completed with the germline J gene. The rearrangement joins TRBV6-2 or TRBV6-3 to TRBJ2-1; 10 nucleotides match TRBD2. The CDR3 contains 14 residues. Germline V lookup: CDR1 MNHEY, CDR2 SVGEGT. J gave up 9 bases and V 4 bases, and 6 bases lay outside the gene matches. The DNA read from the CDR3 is TGTGCCAGCAGTTGGGGACTAGCGTTGGGTGAG. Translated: CASSWGLALGE. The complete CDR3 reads CASSWGLALGEQFF.

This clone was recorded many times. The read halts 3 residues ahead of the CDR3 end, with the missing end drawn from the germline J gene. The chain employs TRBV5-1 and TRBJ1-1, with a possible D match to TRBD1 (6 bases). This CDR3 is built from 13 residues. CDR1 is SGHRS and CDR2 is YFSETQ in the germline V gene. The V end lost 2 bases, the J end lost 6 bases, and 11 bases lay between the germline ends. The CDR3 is CASSLQGWAEAFF. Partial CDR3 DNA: TGCGCCAGCAGCTTACAGGGCTGGGCTGAA.

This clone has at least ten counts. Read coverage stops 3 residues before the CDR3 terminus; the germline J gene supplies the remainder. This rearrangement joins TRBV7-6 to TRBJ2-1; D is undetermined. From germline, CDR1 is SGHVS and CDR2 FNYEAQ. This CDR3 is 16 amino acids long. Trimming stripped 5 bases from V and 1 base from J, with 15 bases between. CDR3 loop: CASSLDTRSSYNEQFF. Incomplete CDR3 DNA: TGTGCCAGCAGCCTTGACACGAGGAGTTCCTACAATGAG. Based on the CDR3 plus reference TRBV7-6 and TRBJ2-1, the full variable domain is GAGVSQSPRYKVTKRGQDVALRCDPISGHVSLYWYRQALGQGPEFLTYFNYEAQQDKSGLPNDRFSAERPEGSISTLTIQRTEQRDSAMYRCASSLDTRSSYNEQFFGPGTRLTVL.

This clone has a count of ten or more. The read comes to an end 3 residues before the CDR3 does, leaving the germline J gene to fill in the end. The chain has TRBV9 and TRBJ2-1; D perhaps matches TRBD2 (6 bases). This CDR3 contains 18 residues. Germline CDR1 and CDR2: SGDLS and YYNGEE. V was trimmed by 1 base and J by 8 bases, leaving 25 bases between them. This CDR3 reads CASSVPRGSEGWGDEQFF. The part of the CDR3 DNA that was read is TGTGCCAGCAGCGTACCCCGAGGGTCGGAGGGTTGGGGCGATGAG.

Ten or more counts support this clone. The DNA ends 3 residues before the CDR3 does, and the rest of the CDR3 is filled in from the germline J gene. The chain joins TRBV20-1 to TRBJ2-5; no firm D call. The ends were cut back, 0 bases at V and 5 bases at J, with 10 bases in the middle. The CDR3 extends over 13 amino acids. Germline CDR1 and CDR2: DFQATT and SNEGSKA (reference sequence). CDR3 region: CSARDQLVETQYF. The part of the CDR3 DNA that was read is TGCAGTGCTAGAGATCAATTAGTGGAGACC.

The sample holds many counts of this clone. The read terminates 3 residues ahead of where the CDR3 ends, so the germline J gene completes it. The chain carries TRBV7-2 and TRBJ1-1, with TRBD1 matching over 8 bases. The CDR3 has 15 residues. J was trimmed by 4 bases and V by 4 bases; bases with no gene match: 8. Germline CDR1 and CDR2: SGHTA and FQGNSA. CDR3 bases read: TGTGCCAGCAGCTATGACGGACAGGGTGGCACTGAA. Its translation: CASSYDGQGGTE. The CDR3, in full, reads CASSYDGQGGTEAFF. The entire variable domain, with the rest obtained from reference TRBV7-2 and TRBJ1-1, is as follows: GAGVSQSPSNKVTEKGKDVELRCDPISGHTALYWYRQSLGQGLEFLIYFQGNSAPDKSGLPSDRFSAERTGGSVSTLTIQRTQQEDSAVYLCASSYDGQGGTEAFFGQGTRLTVV.

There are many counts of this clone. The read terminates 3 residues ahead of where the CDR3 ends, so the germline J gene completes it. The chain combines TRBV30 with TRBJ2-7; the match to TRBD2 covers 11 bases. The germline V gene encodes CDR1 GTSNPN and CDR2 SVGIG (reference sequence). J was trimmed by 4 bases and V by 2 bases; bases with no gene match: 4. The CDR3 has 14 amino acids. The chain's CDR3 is CAWSMASGRYEQYF. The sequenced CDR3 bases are TGTGCCTGGAGTATGGCTAGCGGGAGGTACGAG.

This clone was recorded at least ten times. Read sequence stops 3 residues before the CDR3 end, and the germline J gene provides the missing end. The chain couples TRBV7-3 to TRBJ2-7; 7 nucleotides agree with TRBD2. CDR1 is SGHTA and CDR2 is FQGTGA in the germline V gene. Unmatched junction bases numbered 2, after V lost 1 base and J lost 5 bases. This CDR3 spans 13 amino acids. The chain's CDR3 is CASSLMGGDEQYF. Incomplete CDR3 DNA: TGTGCCAGCAGCTTAATGGGGGGGGACGAG.

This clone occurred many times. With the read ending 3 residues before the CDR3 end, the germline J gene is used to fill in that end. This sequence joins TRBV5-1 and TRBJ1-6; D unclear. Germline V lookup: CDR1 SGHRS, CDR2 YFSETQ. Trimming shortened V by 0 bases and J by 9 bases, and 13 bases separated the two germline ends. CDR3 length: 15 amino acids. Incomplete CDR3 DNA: TGCGCCAGCAGCTTGGCACAGTCGGCTGGTTCACCC. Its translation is CASSLAQSAGSP. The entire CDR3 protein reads CASSLAQSAGSPLHF.

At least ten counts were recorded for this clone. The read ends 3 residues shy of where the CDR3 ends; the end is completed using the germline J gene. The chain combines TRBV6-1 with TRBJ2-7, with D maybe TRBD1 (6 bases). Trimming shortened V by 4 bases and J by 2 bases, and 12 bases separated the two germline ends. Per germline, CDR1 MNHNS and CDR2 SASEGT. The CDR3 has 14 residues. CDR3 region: CASSVDRFPYEQYF. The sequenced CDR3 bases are TGTGCCAGCAGTGTGGACAGATTTCCCTACGAG.

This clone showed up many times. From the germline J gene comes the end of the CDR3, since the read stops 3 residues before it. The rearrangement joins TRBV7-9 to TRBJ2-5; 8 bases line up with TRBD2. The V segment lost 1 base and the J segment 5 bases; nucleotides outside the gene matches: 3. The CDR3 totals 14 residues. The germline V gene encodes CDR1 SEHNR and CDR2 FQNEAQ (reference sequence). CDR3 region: CASSLGLALETQYF. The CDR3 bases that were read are TGTGCCAGCAGCTTAGGACTAGCGCTCGAGACC.

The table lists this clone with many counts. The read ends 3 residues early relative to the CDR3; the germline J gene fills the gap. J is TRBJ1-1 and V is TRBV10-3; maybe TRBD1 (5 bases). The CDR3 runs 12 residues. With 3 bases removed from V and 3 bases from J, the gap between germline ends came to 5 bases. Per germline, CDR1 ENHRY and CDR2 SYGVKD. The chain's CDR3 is CAISDRDTEAFF. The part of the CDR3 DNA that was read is TGTGCCATCAGTGACAGGGACACTGAA.

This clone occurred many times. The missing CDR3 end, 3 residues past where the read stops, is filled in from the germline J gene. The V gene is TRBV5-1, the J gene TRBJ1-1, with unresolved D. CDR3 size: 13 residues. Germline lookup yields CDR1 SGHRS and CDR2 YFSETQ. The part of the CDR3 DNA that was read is TGCGCCAGCAGCTGGGCGGGGTCTGGAACG. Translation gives CASSWAGSGT. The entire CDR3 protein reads CASSWAGSGTAFF.

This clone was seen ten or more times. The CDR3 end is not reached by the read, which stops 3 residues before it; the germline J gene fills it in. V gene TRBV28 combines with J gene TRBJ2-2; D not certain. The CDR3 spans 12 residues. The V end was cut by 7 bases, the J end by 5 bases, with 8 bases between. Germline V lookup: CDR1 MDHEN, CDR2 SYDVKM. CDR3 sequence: CASTLSTGELFF. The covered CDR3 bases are TGTGCCAGCACCCTTAGTACCGGGGAG.

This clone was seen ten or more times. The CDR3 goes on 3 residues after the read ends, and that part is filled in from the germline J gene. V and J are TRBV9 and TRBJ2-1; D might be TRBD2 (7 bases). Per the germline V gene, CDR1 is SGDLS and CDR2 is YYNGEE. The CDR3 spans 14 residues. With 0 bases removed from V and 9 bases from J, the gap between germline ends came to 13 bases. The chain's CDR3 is CASSVGWGGGEQFF. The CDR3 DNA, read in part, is TGTGCCAGCAGCGTAGGATGGGGGGGCGGTGAG.

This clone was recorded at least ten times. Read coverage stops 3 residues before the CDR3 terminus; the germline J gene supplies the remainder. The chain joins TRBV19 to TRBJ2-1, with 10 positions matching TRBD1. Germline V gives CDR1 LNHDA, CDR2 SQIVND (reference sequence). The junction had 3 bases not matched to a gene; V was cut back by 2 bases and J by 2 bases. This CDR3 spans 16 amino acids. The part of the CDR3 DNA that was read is TGTGCCAGTAGTATAAAGGGACAGGGGCCCTACAATGAG. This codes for CASSIKGQGPYNE. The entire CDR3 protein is CASSIKGQGPYNEQFF.

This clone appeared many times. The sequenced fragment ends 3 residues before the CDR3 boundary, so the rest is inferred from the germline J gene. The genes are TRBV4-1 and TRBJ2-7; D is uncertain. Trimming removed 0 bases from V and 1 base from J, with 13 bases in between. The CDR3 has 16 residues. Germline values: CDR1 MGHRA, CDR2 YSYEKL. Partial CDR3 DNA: TGCGCCAGCAGCCAAGATCCTCAACGTCGGTCCTACGAG. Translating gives CASSQDPQRRSYE. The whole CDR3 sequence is CASSQDPQRRSYEQYF.

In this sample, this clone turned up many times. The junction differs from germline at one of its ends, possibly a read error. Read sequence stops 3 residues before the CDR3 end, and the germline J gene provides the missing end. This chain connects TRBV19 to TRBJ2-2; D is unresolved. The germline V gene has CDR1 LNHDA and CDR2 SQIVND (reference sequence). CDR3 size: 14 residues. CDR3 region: CASSLELATGELFF. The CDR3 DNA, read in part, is TGTGCCAGTAGTCTAGAATTGGCCACCGGGGAG.

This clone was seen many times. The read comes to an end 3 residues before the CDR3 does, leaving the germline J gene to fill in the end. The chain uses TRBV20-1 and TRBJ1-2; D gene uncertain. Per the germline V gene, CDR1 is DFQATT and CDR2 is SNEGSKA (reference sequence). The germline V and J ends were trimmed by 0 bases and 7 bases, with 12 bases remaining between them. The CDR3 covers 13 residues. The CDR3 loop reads CSAREGAQSGYTF. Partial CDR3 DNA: TGCAGTGCTAGAGAGGGTGCACAGAGTGGC.

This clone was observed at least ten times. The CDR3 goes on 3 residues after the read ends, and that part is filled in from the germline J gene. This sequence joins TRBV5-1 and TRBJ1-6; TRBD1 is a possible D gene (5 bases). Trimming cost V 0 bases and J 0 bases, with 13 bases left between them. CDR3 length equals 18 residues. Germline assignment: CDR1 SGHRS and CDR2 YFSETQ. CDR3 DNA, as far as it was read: TGCGCCAGCAGCTTGGAGGAGGGACTCAGCTCCTATAATTCACCC. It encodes CASSLEEGLSSYNSP. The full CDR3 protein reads CASSLEEGLSSYNSPLHF.

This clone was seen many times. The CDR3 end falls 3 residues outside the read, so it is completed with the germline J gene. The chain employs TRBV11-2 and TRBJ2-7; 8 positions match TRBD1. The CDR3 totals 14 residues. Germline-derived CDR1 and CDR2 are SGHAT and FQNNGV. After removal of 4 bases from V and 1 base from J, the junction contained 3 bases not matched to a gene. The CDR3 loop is CASSWTGTSYEQYF. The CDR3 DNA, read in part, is TGTGCCAGCAGCTGGACAGGGACTTCCTACGAG.

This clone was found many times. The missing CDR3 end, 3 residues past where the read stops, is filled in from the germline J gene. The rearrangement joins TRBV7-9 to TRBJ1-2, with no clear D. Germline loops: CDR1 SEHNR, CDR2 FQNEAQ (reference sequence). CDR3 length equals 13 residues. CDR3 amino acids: CASSPHSLEGYTF. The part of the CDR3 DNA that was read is TGTGCCAGCAGCCCTCACAGCCTGGAGGGC.

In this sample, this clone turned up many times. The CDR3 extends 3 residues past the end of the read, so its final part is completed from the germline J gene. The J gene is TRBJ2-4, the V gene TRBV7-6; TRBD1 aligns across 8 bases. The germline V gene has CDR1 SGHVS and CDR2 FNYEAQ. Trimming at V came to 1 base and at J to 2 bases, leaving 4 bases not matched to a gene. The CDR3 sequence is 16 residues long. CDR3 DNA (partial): TGTGCCAGCAGCTTAGGGACAGGGAGAACCAAAAACATT. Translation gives CASSLGTGRTKNI. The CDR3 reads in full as CASSLGTGRTKNIQYF.

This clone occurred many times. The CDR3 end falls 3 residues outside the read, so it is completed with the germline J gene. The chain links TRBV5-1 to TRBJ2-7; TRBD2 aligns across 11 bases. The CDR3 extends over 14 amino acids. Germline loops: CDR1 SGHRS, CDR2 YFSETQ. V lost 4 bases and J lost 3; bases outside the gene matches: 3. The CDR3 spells CASSPTSGSYEQYF. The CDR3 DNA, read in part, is TGCGCCAGCAGCCCAACTAGCGGGAGCTACGAG. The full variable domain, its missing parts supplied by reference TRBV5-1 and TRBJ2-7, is KAGVTQTPRYLIKTRGQQVTLSCSPISGHRSVSWYQQTPGQGLQFLFEYFSETQRNKGNFPGRFSGRQFSNSRSEMNVSTLELGDSALYLCASSPTSGSYEQYFGPGTRLTVT.

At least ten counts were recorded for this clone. The DNA read from the CDR3 is TGTGCCAGCAACGCTGACAGGGGATCCTACGAG. It codes for CASNADRGSYE. The full CDR3 reads CASNADRGSYEQYF. This chain joins TRBV2 and TRBJ2-7; 8 nucleotides align to TRBD1. The read terminates 3 residues before the CDR3 end, so the remaining end is supplied by the germline J gene. The length of the CDR3 is 14 residues. V shed 7 bases and J 1 base; nucleotides not matched to a gene: 6. CDR1 SNHLY and CDR2 FYNNEI come from the germline V gene.

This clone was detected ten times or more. CDR3 DNA, as far as it was read: TGTGCCAGCAGCTCACTACGGGTCACTAGCGGTTACAATGAG. Translating it yields CASSSLRVTSGYNE. The complete CDR3 reads CASSSLRVTSGYNEQFF. The rearrangement links TRBV13 to TRBJ2-1, with 8 nucleotides matching TRBD2. The read gets to within 3 residues of the CDR3 end, and the germline J gene fills in the rest. Germline CDR1 and CDR2: PRHDT and FYEKMQ (reference sequence). Germline trimming cut 4 bases from V and 4 bases from J; bases unmatched to any gene: 12. This CDR3 contains 17 residues.